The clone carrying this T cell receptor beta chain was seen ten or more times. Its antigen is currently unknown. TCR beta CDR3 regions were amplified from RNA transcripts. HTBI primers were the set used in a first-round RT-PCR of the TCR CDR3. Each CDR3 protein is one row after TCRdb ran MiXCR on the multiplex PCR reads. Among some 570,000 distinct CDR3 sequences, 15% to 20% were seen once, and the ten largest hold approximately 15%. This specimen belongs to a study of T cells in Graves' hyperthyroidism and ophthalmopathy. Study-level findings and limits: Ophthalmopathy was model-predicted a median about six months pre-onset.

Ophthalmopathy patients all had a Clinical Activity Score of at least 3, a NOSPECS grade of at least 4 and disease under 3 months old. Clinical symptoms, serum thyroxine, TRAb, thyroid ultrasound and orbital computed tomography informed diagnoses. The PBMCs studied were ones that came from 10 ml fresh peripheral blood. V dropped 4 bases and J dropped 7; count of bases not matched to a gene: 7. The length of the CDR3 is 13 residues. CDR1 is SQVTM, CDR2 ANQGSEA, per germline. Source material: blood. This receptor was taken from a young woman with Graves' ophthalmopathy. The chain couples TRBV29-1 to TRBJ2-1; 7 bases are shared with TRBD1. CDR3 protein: CSVVIETGNEQFF. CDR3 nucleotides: TGCAGCGTTGTCATTGAGACAGGGAATGAGCAGTTCTTC.